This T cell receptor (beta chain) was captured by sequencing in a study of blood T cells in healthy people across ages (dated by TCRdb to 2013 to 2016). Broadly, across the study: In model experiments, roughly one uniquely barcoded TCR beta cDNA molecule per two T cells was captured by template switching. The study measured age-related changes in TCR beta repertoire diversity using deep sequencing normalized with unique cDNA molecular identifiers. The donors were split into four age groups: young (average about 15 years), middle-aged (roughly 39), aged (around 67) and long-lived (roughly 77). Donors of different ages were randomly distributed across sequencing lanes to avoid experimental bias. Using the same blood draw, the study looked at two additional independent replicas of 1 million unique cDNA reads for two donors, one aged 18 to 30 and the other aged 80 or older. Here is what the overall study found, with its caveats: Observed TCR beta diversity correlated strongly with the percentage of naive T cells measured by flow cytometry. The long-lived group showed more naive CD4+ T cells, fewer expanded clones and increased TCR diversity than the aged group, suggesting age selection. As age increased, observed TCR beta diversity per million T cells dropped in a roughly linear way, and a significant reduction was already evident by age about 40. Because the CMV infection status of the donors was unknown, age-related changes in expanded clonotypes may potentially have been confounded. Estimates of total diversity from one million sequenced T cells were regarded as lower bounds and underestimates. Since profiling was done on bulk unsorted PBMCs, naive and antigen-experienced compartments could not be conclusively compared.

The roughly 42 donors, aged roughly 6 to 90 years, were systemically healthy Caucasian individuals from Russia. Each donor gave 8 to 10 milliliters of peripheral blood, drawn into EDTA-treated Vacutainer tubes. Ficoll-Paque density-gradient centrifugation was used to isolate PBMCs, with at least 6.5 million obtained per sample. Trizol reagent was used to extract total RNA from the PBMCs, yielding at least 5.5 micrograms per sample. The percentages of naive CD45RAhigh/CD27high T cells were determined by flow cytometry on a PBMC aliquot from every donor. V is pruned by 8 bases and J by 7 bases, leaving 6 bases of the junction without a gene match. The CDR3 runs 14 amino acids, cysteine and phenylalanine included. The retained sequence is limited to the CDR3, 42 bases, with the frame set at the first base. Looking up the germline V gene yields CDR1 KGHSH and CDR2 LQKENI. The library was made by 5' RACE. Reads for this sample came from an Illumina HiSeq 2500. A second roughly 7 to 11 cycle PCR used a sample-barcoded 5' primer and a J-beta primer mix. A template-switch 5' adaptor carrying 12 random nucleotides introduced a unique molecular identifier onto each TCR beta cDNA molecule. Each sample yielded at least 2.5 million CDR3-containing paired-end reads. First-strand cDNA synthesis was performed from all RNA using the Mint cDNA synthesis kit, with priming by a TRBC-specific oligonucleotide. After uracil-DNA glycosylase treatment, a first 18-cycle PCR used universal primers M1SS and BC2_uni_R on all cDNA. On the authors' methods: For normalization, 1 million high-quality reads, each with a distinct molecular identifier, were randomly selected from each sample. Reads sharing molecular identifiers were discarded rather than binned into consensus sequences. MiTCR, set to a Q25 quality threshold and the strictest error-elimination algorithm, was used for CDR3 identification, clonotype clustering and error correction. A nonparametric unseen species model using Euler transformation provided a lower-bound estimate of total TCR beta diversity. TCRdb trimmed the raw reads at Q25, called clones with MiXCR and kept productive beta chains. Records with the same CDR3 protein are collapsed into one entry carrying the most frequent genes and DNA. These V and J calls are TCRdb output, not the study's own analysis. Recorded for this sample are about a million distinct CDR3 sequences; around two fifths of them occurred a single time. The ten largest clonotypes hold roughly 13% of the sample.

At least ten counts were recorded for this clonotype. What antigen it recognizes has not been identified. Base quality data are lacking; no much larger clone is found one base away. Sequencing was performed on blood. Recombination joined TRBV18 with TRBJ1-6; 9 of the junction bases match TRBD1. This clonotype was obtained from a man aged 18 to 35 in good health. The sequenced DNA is TGTGCCAGCAGCCCCGGGACAGGGAATTCACCCCTCCACTTT. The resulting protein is CASSPGTGNSPLHF.